This T cell receptor beta chain stems from a study of human T cells and chemical hapten exposure. About the study: Affected patients, primarily female, had alopecia areata, totalis or universalis.

This clonotype came up a few times. The antigen is not known. Points from the study as a whole: In comparison with controls, expanded TCRs gave rise to a significantly larger number of large CDR3 similarity clusters. TCRs above 1 in 1000 frequency stayed constant with DPC sensitization. Donors, who had alopecia, may show an immune response that differs from healthy people's.

CDR1 is SNHLY, CDR2 FYNNEI, per germline. The V and J ends lost 4 bases and 2 bases respectively, with 15 bases between them. The CDR3 contains 15 residues. A single record per CDR3 protein comes from TCRdb applying MiXCR to the RACE reads. The table has tens of thousands of distinct CDR3 sequences, 7.5% to 9% seen once. As for time point: pre-sensitization, week 0. Treatment reported: therapeutic diphenylcyclopropenone sensitization with weekly scalp DPC. Here the sequenced sample was whole blood, taken in connection with sensitization to the hapten diphenylcyclopropenone (DPC). The gene calls are TRBV2 and TRBJ2-7, with D unresolved. This receptor was identified in a woman between 45 and 60 years old with alopecia areata. Some clones in this sample may be carry-over from other donors' samples. The CDR3 reads CASSGVISPAYEQYF. CDR3 nucleotide sequence: TGTGCCAGCAGTGGGGTAATATCTCCCGCCTACGAGCAGTACTTC.